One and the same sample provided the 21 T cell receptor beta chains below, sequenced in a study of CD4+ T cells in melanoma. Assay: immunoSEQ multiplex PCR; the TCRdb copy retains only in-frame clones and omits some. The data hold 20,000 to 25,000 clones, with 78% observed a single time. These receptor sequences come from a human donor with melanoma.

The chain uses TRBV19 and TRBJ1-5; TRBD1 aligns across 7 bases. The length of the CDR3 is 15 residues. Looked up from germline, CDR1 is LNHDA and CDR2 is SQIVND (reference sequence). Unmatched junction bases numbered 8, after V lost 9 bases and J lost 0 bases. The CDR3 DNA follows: TGTGCCAGCCGGGACAGCCATTATAGCAATCAGCCCCAGCATTTT. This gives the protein CASRDSHYSNQPQHF.

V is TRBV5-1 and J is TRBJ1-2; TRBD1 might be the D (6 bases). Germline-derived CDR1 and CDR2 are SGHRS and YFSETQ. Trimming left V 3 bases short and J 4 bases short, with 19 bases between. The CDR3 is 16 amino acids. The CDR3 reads CASSSGGPGLPYGYTF. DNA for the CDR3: TGCGCCAGCAGCTCTGGGGGCCCGGGGCTCCCCTATGGCTACACCTTC.

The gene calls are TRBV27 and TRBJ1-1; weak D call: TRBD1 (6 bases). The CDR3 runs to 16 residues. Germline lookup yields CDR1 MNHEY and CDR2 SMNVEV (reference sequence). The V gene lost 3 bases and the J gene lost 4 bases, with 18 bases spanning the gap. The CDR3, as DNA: TGTGCCAGCAGTTTTAAGGGGGGGGTCACAGGCACTGAAGCTTTCTTT. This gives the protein CASSFKGGVTGTEAFF.

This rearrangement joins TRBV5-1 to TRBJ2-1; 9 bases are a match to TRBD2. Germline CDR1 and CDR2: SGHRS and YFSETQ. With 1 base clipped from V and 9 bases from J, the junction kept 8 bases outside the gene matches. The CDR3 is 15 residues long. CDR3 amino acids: CASSLTAGGLSEQFF. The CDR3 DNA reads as TGCGCCAGCAGCTTGACCGCGGGGGGGCTGAGTGAGCAGTTCTTC. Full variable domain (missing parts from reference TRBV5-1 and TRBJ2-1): KAGVTQTPRYLIKTRGQQVTLSCSPISGHRSVSWYQQTPGQGLQFLFEYFSETQRNKGNFPGRFSGRQFSNSRSEMNVSTLELGDSALYLCASSLTAGGLSEQFFGPGTRLTVL.

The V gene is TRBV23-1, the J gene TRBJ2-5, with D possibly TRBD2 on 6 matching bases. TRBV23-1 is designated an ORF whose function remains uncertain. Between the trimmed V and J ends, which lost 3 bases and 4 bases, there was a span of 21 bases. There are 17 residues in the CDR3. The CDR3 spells CASSHASRYVGGETQYF. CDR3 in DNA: TGCGCCAGCAGTCACGCCTCCAGATACGTGGGGGGAGAGACCCAGTACTTC.

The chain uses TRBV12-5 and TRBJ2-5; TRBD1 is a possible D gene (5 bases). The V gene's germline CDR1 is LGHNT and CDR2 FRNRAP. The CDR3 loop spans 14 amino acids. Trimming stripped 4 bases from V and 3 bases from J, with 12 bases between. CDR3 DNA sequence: TGTGCTAGTGGTTACAGGTTTTCGGAAGAGACCCAGTACTTC. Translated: CASGYRFSEETQYF. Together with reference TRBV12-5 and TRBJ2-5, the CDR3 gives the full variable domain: DARVTQTPRHKVTEMGQEVTMRCQPILGHNTVFWYRQTMMQGLELLAYFRNRAPLDDSGMPKDRFSAEMPDATLATLKIQPSEPRDSAVYFCASGYRFSEETQYFGPGTRLLVL.

The CDR3 region has the DNA TGTGCCTGGAGTTTGGTAACTGAAGCTTTCTTT. It encodes CAWSLVTEAFF. V and J are TRBV30 and TRBJ1-1, with unresolved D. CDR3 size: 11 residues. The germline V gene has CDR1 GTSNPN and CDR2 SVGIG (reference sequence). V lost 2 bases to trimming and J lost 5 bases, with 6 bases between them.

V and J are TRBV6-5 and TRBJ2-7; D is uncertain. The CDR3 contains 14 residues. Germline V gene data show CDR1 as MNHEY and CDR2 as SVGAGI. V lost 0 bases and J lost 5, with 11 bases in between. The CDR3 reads CASSYSSRMNEQYF. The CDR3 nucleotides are TGTGCCAGCAGTTACTCGAGCCGCATGAACGAGCAGTACTTC.

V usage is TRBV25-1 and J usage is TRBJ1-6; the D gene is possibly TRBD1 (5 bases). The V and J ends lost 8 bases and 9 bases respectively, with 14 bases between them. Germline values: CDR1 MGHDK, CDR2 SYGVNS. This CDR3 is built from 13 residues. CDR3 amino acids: CASGFAGGSPLHF. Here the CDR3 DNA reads TGTGCCAGCGGGTTCGCGGGGGGTTCACCCCTCCACTTT.

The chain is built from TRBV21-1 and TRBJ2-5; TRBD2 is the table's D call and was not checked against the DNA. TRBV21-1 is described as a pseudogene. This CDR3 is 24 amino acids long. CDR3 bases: TGTGCCAGCAGCAGCAGACGGGGCTTGGGGTGGTTTCCGGGACTAACAGATGGTGGGGAGACCCAGTACTTC. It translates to CASSSRRGLGWFPGLTDGGETQYF.

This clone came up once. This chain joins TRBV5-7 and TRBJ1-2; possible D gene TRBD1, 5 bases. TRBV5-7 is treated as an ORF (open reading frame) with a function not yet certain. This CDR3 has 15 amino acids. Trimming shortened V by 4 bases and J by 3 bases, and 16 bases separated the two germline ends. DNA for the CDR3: TGTGCCAGCAGCCCCATTTACAGGAACGACTATGGCTACACCTTC. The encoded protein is CASSPIYRNDYGYTF.

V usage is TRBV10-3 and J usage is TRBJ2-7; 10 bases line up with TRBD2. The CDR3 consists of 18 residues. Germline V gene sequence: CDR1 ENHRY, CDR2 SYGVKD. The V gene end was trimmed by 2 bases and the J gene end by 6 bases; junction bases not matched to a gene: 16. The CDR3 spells CAISETILASGGGFEQYF. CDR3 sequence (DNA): TGTGCCATCAGTGAGACTATCCTCGCTAGCGGGGGAGGCTTCGAGCAGTACTTC.

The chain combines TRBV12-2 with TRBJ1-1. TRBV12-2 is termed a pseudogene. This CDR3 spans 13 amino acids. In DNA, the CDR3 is TGTGCAAGTCGCTTAGAGGTCTACACTGAAGCTTTCTTT. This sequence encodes CASRLEVYTEAFF.

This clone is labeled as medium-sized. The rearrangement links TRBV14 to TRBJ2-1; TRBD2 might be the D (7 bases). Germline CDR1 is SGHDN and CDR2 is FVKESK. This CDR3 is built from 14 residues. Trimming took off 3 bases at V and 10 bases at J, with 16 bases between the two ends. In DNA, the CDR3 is TGTGCCAGCAGCCAGGGGGGGCACGGGGCCGAGCAGTTCTTC. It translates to CASSQGGHGAEQFF.

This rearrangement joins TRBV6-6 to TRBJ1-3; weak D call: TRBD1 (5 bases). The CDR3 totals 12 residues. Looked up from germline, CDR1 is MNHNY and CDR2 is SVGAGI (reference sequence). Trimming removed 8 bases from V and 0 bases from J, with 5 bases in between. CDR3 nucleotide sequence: TGTGCCAGCGGGACCTCTGGAAACACCATATATTTT. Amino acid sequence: CASGTSGNTIYF.

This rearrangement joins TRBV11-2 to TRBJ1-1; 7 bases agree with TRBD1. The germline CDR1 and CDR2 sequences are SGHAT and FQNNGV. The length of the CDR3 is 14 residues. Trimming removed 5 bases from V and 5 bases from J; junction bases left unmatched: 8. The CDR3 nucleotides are TGTGCCAGCAGCCCGACAGGGAGAGGGACTGAAGCTTTCTTT. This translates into CASSPTGRGTEAFF.

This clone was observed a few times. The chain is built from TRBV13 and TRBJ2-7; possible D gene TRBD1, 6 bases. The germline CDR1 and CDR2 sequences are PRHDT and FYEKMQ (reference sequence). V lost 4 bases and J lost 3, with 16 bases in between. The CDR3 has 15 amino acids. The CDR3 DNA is TGTGCCAGCAGCTACTACACGGGACAACACTACGAGCAGTACTTC. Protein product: CASSYYTGQHYEQYF.

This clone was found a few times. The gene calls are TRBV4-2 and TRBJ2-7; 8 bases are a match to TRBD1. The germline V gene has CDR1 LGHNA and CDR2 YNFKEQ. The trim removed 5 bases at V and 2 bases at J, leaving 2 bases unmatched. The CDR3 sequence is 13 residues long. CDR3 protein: CASSVGQAYEQYF. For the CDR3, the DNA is TGTGCCAGCAGCGTGGGACAGGCCTACGAGCAGTACTTC.

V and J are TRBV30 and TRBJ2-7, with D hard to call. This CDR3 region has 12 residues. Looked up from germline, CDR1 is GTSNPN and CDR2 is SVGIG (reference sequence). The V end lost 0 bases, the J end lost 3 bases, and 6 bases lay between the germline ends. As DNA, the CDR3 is TGTGCCTGGAGTGTAGGGTTCTACGAGCAGTACTTC. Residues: CAWSVGFYEQYF.

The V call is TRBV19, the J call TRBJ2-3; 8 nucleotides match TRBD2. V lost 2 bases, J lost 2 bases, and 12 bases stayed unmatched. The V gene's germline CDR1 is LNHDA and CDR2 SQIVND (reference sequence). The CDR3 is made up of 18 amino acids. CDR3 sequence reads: CASSIYPRGAYHTDTQYF. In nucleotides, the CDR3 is TGTGCCAGTAGTATATACCCGCGGGGGGCGTACCACACAGATACGCAGTATTTT.

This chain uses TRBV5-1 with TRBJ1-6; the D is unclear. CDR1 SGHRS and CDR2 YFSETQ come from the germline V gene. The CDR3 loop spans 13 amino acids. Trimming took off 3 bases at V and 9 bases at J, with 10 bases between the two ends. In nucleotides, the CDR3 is TGCGCCAGCAGCTCCTACAGTGGTTCACCCCTCCACTTT. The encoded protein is CASSSYSGSPLHF.